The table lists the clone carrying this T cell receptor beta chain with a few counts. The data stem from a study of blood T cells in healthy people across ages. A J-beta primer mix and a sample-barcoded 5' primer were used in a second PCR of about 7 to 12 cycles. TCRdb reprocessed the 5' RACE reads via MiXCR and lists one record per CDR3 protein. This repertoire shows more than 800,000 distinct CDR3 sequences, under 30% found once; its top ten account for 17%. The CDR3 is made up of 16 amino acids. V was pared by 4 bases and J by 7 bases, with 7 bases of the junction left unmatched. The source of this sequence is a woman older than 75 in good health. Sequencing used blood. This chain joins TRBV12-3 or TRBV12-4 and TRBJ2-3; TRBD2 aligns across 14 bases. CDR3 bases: TGTGCCAGCAGTTCGACTAGCGGGGGGGCCGAACATACGCAGTATTTT. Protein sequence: CASSSTSGGAEHTQYF.